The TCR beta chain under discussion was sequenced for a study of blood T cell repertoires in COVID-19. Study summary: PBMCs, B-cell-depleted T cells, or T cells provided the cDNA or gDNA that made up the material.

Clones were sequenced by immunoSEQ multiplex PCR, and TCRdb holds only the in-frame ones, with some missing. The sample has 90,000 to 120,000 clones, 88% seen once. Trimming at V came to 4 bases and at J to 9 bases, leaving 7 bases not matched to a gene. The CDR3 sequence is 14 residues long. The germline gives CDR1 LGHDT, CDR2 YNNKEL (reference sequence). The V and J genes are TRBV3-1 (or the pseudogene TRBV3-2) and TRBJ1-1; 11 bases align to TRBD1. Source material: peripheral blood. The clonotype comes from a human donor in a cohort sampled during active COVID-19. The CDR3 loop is CASSPAGTGGKAFF. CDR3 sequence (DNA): TGTGCCAGCAGCCCCGCCGGGACAGGGGGGAAAGCTTTCTTT.